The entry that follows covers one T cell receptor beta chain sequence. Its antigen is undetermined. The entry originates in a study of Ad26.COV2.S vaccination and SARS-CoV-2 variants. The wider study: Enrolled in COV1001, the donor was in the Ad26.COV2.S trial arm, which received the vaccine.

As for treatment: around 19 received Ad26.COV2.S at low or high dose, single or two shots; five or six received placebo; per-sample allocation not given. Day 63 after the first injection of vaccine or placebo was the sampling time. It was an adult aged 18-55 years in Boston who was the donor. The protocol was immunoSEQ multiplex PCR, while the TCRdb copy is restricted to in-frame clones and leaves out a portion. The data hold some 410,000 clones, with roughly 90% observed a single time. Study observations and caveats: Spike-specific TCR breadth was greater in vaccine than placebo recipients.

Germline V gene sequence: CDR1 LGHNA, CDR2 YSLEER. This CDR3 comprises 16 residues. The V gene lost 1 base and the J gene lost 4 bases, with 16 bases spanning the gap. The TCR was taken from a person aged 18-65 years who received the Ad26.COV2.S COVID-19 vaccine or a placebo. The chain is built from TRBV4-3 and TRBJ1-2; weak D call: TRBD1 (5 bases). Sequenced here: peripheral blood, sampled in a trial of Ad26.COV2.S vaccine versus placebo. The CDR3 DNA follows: TGCGCCAGCAGCCAAGGGGCCATGGCCGGGGGCTATGGCTACACCTTC. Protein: CASSQGAMAGGYGYTF.